One sample yielded the 6 T cell receptor beta chains listed below, sequenced in a study of cytotoxic CD8 clonotypes in ibrutinib-treated CLL. Profiling relied on immunoSEQ multiplex PCR, and the TCRdb table lists in-frame clones only, not all of them. The sample shows more than 30,000 clones, 69% of them seen only once. Sequencing used PBMCs, obtained before ibrutinib treatment. Source of these receptors: a human donor with chronic lymphocytic leukemia.

The genes are TRBV6-6 and TRBJ2-1; the match to TRBD2 covers 7 bases. Germline trimming cut 3 bases from V and 1 base from J; bases unmatched to any gene: 3. In germline, CDR1 is MNHNY, CDR2 SVGAGI (reference sequence). This CDR3 spans 15 amino acids. This CDR3 reads CASSYDGGSYNEQFF. DNA of the CDR3: TGTGCCAGCAGTTATGACGGGGGGTCCTACAATGAGCAGTTCTTC.

The CDR3 DNA is TGTGCCACCAGCAGAGATCGAGGGGTAGATGAAAAACTGTTTTTT. This encodes CATSRDRGVDEKLFF. The V and J genes are TRBV15 and TRBJ1-4, with D possibly being TRBD1 (5 bases). The CDR3 has 15 residues. Germline assignment: CDR1 LNHNV and CDR2 YYDKDF (reference sequence). V was pared by 0 bases and J by 6 bases, with 11 bases between.

This clone showed up just once. The CDR3 region is CASTRLAGGDNEQYF. The CDR3 DNA follows: TGTGCCAGCACCAGACTAGCGGGGGGTGACAACGAGCAGTACTTC. The chain combines TRBV2 with TRBJ2-7; TRBD2 matches at 13 bases. The CDR3 is made up of 15 amino acids. CDR1 SNHLY and CDR2 FYNNEI come from the germline V gene. The V and J ends lost 7 bases and 5 bases, in that order; junction bases with no gene match: 8.

V gene TRBV4-2 combines with J gene TRBJ1-2; 11 nucleotides align to TRBD1. With 0 bases clipped from V and 6 bases from J, the junction kept 6 bases outside the gene matches. Germline V gene sequence: CDR1 LGHNA, CDR2 YNFKEQ. CDR3 length: 16 residues. Written as DNA, the CDR3 is TGTGCCAGCAGCCAAGATTCTAAGGACAGGGGGCATGGCTACACCTTC. Encoded protein: CASSQDSKDRGHGYTF.

The rearrangement uses TRBV6-7 and TRBJ2-3; 14 nucleotides agree with TRBD2. TRBV6-7 has ORF status, its function being uncertain. Trimming took 7 bases from V and 6 from J; bases not matched to a gene: 6. CDR3 length equals 15 residues. This chain's CDR3 is CASIVTSGGADTQYF. CDR3 bases: TGTGCCAGCATTGTGACTAGCGGGGGGGCGGATACGCAGTATTTT.

V and J are TRBV29-1 and TRBJ1-1, with D unresolved. The V gene's germline CDR1 is SQVTM and CDR2 ANQGSEA. The V end lost 0 bases, the J end lost 6 bases, and 5 bases lay between the germline ends. This CDR3 is 11 amino acids long. For the CDR3, the DNA is TGCAGCGTTGAAGATGTAGCTGAAGCTTTCTTT. It is translated as CSVEDVAEAFF.